Listed here is a single T cell receptor (beta chain). Additional DNA sequences in this sample encode the identical CDR3. Germline loops: CDR1 MNHNS, CDR2 SASEGT. Trimming took 7 bases from V and 4 from J, leaving 10 bases between them. The CDR3 has 12 amino acids. This specimen comes from a study of cytomegalovirus exposure and HLA in healthy donors. Use of 60 Vbeta and 13 Jbeta primers characterized the PCR. Sequenced by immunoSEQ multiplex PCR; TCRdb stores in-frame clones only, minus some. The sample data list about 200,000 clones. The chain joins TRBV6-1 to TRBJ1-1; D not certain. The sequence derives from a man between 25 and 39 years old in good health and CMV-seronegative. Sequenced material: PBMCs. In DNA, the CDR3 is TGTGCCAGCAATCGGGCGGGCACTGAAGCTTTCTTT. It yields the protein CASNRAGTEAFF.